This T cell receptor beta chain was identified in a study of molecular identifiers for immune sequencing clone quantification. General study results and limits: Single-cell amounts of spiked Jurkat TCR RNA were reportedly detectable among over 750,000 naive cells. In CMV-specific effectors, clones above 20 copies held over 99% of molecules; naive, under 1%.

Each CDR3 protein is one row after TCRdb ran MiXCR on the PCR reads. The sample has 490,000 or so distinct CDR3 sequences, about a quarter seen once. V was clipped by 7 bases and J by 0 bases; unmatched bases: 5. Per the germline V gene, CDR1 is SQVTM and CDR2 is ANQGSEA. This CDR3 is 14 amino acids long. About this clonotype: Its specificity is unknown.

The sequence came from a human donor in good health. Some libraries in this study had Jurkat cell RNA spiked in. Sequenced: naive CD8+ T cells from blood, with Jurkat cell RNA spiked in. Regarding subset: FACS-sorted CD8+CD4-CCR7+CD45RA+ naive T cells. The chain joins TRBV29-1 to TRBJ2-7; 11 bases agree with TRBD2. The CDR3 nucleotides read TGCAGCGCTGGGACTAGCGGCCTCTCCTACGAGCAGTACTTC. This gives the protein CSAGTSGLSYEQYF.